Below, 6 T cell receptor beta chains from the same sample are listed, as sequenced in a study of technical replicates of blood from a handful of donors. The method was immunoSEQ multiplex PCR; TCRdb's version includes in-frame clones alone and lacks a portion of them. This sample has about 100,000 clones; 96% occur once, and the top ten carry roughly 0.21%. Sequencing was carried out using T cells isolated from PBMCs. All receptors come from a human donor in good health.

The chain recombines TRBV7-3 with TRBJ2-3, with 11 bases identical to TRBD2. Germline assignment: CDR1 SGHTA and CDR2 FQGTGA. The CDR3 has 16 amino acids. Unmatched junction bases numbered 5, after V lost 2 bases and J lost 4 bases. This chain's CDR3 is CASSLLAGGPPDTQYF. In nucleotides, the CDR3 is TGTGCCAGCAGCTTATTAGCGGGGGGGCCCCCAGATACGCAGTATTTT.

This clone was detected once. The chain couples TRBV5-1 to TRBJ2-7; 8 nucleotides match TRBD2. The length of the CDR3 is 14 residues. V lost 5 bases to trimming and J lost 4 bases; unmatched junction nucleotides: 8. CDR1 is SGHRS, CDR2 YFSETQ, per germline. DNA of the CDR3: TGCGCCAGCAGGCGGGGGGCCGGAGAATACGAGCAGTACTTC. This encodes CASRRGAGEYEQYF.

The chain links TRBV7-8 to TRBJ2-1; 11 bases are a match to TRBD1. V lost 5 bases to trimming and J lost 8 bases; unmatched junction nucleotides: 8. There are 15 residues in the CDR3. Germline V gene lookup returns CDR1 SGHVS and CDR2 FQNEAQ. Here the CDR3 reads CASSPGTGGVDEQFF. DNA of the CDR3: TGTGCCAGCAGCCCCGGGACAGGGGGGGTTGATGAGCAGTTCTTC.

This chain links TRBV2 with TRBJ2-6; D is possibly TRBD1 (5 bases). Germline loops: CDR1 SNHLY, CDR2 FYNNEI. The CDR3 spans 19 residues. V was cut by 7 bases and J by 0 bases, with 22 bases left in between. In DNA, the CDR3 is TGTGCCAGCATTGGTACGACAGCCCGAAGTTTCTCTGGGGCCAACGTCCTGACTTTC. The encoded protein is CASIGTTARSFSGANVLTF.

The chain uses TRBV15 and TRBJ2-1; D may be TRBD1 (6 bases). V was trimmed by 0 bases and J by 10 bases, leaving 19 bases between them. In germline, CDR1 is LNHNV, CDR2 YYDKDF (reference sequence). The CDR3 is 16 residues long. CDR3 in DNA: TGTGCCACCAGCAGAGATCTGGGACAAATATTACGAGAGCAGTTCTTC. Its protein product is CATSRDLGQILREQFF.

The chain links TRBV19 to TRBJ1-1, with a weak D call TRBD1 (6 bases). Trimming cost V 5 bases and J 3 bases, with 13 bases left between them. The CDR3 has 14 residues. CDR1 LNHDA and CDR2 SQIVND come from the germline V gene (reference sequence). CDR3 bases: TGTGCCAGTAGTCGGGAACAGGGTGACACTGAAGCTTTCTTT. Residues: CASSREQGDTEAFF. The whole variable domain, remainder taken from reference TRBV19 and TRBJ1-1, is DGGITQSPKYLFRKEGQNVTLSCEQNLNHDAMYWYRQDPGQGLRLIYYSQIVNDFQKGDIAEGYSVSREKKESFPLTVTSAQKNPTAFYLCASSREQGDTEAFFGQGTRLTVV.